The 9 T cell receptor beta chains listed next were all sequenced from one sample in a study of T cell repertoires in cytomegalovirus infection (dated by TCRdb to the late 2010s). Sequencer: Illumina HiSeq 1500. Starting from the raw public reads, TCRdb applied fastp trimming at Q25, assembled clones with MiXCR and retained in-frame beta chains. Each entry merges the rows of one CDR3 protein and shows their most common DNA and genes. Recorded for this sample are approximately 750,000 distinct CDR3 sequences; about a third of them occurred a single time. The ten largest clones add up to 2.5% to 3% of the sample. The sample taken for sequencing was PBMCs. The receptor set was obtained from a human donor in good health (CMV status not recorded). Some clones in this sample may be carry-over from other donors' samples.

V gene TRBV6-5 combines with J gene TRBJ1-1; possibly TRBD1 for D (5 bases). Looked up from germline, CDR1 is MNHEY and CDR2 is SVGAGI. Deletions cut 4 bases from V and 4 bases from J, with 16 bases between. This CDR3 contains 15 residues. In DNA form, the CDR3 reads TGTGCCAGCAGTTGGGGGGAGGTAGCGGCCACTGAAGCTTTCTTT. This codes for CASSWGEVAATEAFF.

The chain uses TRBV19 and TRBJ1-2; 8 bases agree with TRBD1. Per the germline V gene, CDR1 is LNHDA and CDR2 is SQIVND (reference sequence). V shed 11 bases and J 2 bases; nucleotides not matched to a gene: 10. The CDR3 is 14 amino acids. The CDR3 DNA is TGTGCCGTTAGTACGACAGGGGCCAACTATGGCTACACCTTC. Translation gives CAVSTTGANYGYTF.

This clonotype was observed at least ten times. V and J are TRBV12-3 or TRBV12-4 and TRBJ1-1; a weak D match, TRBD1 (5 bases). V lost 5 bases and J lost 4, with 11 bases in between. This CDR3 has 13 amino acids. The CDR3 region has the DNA TGTGCCAGCAGTCTCAACGGGGGCACTGAAGCTTTCTTT. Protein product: CASSLNGGTEAFF.

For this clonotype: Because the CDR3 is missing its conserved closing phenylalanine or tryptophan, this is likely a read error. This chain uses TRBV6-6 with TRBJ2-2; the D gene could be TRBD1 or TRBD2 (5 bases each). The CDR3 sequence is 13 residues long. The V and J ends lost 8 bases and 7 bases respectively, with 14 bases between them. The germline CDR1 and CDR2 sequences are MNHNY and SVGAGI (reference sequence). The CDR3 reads CASVRGTGGELFV. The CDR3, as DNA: TGTGCCAGCGTTCGGGGCACGGGCGGGGAGCTGTTTGTT.

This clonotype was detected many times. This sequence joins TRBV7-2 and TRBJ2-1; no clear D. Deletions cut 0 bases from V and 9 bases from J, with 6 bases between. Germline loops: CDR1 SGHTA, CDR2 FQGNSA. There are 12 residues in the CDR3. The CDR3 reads CASSLAWSEQFF. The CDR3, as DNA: TGTGCCAGCAGCTTAGCTTGGAGTGAGCAGTTCTTC.

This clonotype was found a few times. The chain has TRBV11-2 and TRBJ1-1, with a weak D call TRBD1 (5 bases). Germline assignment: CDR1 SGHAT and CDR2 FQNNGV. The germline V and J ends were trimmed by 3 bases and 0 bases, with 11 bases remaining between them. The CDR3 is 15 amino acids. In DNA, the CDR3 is TGTGCCAGCAGCTTGATCGGACACCTGAACACTGAAGCTTTCTTT. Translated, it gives CASSLIGHLNTEAFF.

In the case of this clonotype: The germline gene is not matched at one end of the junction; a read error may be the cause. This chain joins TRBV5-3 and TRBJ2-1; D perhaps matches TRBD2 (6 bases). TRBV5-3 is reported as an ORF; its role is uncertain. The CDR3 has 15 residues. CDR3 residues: CASSLEGGTRYEQFF. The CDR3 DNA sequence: TGTGCCAGCAGCTTAGAGGGAGGCACACGCTATGAGCAGTTCTTC.

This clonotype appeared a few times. In nucleotides, the CDR3 is TGTGCCAGCAGACCCCCGGGACAGGCGAACACCGGGGAGCTGTTTTTT. Its translation is CASRPPGQANTGELFF. This chain joins TRBV12-3 or TRBV12-4 and TRBJ2-2, with 8 bases matching TRBD1. Trimming at V came to 6 bases and at J to 0 bases, leaving 6 bases not matched to a gene. This CDR3 is 16 amino acids long.

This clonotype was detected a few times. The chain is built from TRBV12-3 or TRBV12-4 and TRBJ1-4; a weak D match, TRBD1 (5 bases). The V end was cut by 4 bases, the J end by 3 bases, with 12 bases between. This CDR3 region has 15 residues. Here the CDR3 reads CASSSGRWANEKLFF. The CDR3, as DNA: TGTGCCAGCAGTTCGGGACGGTGGGCTAATGAAAAACTGTTTTTT.